This T cell receptor beta chain was recovered during a study of T cell responses to AZD1222 COVID-19 vaccine. The CDR3 is 13 amino acids. Data came from immunoSEQ multiplex PCR; TCRdb stores just in-frame clones and leaves some out. The sample consists of approximately 98,000 clones, roughly nine tenths of them appearing once. The sample in question was peripheral blood, obtained on day 0 of MenACWY control vaccination. J is TRBJ1-2 and V is TRBV21-1; the table's D call, TRBD1, was not checked against the DNA. TRBV21-1 is a pseudogene segment. This sequence originates from an adult in good health. The CDR3 bases are TGTGCCAGCTTGGCCCCCCAAAACTATGGCTACACCTTC. This codes for CASLAPQNYGYTF.